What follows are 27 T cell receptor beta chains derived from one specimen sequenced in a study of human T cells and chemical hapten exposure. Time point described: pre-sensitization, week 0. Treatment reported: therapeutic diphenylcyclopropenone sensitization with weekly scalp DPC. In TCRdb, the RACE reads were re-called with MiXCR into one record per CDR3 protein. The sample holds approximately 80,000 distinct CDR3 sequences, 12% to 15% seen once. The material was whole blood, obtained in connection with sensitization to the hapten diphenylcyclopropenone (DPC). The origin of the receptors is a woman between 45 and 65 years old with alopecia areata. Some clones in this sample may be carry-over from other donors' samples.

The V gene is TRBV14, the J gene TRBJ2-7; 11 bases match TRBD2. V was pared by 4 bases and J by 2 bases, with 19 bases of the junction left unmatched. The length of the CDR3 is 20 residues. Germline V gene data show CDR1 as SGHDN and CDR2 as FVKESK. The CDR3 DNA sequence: TGTGCCAGCAGCCCAACGAGGGGACTAGCGGCGAACAACCCCGCCTACGAGCAGTACTTC. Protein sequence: CASSPTRGLAANNPAYEQYF.

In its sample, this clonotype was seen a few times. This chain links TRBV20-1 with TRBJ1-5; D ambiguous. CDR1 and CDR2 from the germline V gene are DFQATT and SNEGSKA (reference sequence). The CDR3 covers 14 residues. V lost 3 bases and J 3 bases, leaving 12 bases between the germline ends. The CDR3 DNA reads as TGCAGTGCTAGCCCAGGCAGTTTCAATCAGCCCCAGCATTTT. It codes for CSASPGSFNQPQHF.

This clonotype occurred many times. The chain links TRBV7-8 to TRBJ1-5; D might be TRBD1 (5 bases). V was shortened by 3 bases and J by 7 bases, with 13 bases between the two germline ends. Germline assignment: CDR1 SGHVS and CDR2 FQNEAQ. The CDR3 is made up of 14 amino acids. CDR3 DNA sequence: TGTGCCAGCAGCTTTGCGGGGGACGGGCAGCCCCAGCATTTT. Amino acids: CASSFAGDGQPQHF.

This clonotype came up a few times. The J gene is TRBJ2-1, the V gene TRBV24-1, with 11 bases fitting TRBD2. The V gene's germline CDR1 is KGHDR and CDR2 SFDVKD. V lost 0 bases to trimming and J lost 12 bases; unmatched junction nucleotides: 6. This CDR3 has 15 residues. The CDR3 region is CATSDLGTSGLRQFF. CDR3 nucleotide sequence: TGTGCCACCAGTGATTTGGGGACTAGCGGTTTAAGGCAGTTCTTC.

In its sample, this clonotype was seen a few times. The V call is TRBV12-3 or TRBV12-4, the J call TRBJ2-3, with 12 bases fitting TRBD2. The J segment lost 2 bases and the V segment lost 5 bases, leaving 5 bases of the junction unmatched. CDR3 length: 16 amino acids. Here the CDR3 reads CASSRLAGAFTDTQYF. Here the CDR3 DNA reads TGTGCCAGCAGTCGACTAGCGGGAGCCTTCACAGATACGCAGTATTTT.

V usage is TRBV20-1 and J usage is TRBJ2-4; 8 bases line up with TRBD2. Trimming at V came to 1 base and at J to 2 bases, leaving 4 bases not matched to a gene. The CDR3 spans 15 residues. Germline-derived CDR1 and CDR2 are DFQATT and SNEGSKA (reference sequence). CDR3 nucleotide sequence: TGCAGTGCTAGAGTTAGCGGGATCCCCAAAAACATTCAGTACTTC. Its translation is CSARVSGIPKNIQYF.

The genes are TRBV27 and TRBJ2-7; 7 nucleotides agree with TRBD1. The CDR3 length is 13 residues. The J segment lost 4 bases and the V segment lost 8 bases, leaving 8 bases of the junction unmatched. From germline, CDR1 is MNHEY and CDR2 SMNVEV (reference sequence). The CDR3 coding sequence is TGTGCCAGCTCCGGGACAGCAGGATACGAGCAGTACTTC. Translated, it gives CASSGTAGYEQYF.

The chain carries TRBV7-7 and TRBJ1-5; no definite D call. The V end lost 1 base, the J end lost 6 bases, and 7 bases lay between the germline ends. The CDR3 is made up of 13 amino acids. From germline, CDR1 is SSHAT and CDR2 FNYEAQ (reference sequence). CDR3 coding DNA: TGTGCCAGCAGCTTAGGCCCGACTCAGCCCCAGCATTTT. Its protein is CASSLGPTQPQHF.

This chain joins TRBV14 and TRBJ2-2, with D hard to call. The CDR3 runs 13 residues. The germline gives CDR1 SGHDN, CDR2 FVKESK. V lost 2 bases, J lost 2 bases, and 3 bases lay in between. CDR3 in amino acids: CASSQFNTGELFF. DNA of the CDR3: TGTGCCAGCAGCCAATTTAACACCGGGGAGCTGTTTTTT.

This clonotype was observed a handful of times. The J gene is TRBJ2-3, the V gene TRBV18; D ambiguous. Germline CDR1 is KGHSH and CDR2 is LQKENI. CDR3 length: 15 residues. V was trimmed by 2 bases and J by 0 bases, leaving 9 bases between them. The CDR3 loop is CASSPSVGSTDTQYF. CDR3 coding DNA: TGTGCCAGCTCACCATCTGTGGGTAGCACAGATACGCAGTATTTT.

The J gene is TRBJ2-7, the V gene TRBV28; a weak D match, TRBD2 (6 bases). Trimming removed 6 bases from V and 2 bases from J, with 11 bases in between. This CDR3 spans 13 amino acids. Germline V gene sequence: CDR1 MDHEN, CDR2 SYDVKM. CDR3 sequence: CASRGTAPYEQYF. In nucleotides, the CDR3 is TGTGCCAGCAGGGGGACTGCACCCTACGAGCAGTACTTC. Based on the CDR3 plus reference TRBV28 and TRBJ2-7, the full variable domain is DVKVTQSSRYLVKRTGEKVFLECVQDMDHENMFWYRQDPGLGLRLIYFSYDVKMKEKGDIPEGYSVSREKKERFSLILESASTNQTSMYLCASRGTAPYEQYFGPGTRLTVT.

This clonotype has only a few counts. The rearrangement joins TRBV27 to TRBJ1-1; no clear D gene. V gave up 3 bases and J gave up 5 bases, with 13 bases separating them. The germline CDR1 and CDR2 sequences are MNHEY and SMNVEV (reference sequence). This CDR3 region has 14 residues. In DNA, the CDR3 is TGTGCCAGCAGTTTGAAGGCCCTTGTGACTGAAGCTTTCTTT. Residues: CASSLKALVTEAFF.

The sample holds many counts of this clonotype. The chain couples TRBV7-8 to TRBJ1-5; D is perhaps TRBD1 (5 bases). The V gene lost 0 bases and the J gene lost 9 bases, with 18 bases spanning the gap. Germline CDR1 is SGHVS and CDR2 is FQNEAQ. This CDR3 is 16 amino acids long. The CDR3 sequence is CASSLASSGPWGPQHF. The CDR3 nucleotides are TGTGCCAGCAGCTTAGCGTCTTCGGGGCCCTGGGGGCCCCAGCATTTT.

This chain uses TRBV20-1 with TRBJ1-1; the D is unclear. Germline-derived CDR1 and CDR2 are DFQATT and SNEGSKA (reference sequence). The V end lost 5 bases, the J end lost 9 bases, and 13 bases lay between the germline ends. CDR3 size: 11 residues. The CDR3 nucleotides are TGCAGTGCTTTCCATCAGGCCCAAGCTTTCTTT. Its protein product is CSAFHQAQAFF.

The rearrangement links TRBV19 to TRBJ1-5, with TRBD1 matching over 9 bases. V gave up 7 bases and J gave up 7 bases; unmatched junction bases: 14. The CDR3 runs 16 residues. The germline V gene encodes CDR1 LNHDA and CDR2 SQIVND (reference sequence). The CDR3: CASTPRRGTGNQPQHF. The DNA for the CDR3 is TGTGCCAGTACCCCTAGAAGAGGGACAGGGAACCAGCCCCAGCATTTT.

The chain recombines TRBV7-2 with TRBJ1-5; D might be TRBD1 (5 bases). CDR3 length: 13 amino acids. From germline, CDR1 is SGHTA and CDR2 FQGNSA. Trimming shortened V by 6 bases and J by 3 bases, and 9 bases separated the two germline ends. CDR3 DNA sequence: TGTGCCAGCAGAACGGGGGACAATCAGCCCCAGCATTTT. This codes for CASRTGDNQPQHF.

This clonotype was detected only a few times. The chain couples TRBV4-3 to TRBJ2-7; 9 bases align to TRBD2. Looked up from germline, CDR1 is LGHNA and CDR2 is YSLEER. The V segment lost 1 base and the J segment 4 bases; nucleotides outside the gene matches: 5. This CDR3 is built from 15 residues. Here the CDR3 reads CASSQGPSGVYEQYF. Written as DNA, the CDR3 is TGCGCCAGCAGCCAAGGACCTAGCGGGGTTTACGAGCAGTACTTC.

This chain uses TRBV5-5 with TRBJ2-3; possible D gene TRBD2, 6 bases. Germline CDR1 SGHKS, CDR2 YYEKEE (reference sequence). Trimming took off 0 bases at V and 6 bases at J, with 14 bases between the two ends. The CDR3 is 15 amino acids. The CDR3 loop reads CASSLGDGGADTQYF. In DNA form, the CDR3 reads TGTGCCAGCAGCTTGGGGGACGGAGGGGCGGATACGCAGTATTTT.

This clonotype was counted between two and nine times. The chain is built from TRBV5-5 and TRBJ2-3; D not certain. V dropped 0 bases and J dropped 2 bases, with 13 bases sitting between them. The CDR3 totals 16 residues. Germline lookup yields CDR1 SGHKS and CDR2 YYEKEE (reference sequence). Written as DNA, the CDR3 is TGTGCCAGCAGCTTGGGGGCTAGTCAATTCACAGATACGCAGTATTTT. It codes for CASSLGASQFTDTQYF.

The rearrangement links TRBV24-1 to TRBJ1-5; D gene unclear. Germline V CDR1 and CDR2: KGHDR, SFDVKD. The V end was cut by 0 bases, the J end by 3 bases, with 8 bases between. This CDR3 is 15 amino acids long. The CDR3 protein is CATSDLREANQPQHF. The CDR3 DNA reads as TGTGCCACCAGTGATTTGCGGGAAGCCAATCAGCCCCAGCATTTT.

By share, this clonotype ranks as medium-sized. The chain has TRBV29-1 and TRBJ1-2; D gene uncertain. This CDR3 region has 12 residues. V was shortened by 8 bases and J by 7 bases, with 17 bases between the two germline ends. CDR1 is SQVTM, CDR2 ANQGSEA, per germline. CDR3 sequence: CSLMTDGRGYTF. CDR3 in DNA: TGCAGCTTAATGACTGACGGTCGTGGCTACACCTTC.

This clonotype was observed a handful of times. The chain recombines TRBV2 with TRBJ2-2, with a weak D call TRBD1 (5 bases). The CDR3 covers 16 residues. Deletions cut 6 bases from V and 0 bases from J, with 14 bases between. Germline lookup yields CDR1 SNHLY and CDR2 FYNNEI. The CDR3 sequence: CASSPTGHANTGELFF. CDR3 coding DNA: TGTGCCAGCAGCCCCACAGGACACGCGAACACCGGGGAGCTGTTTTTT.

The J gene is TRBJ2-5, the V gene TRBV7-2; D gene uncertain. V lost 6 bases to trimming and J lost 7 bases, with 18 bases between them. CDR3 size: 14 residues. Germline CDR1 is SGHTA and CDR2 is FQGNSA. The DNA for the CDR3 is TGTGCCAGCAGGCGGACCGGCGCGGAGTGGACCCAGTACTTC. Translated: CASRRTGAEWTQYF.

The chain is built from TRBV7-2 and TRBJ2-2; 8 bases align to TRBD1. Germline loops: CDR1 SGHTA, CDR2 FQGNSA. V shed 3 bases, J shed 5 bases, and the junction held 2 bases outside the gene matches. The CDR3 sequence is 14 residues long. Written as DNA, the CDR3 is TGTGCCAGCAGCTTGCAGGGGGCAACCGGGGAGCTGTTTTTT. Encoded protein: CASSLQGATGELFF. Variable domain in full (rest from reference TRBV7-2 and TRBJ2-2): GAGVSQSPSNKVTEKGKDVELRCDPISGHTALYWYRQSLGQGLEFLIYFQGNSAPDKSGLPSDRFSAERTGGSVSTLTIQRTQQEDSAVYLCASSLQGATGELFFGEGSRLTVL.

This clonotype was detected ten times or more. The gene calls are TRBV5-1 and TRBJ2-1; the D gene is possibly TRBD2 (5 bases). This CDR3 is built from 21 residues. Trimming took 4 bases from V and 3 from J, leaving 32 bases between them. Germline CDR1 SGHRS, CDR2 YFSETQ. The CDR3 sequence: CASSALRWASLDQGDYNEQFF. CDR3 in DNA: TGCGCCAGCAGCGCCCTTCGGTGGGCTAGCCTCGATCAAGGAGACTACAATGAGCAGTTCTTC.

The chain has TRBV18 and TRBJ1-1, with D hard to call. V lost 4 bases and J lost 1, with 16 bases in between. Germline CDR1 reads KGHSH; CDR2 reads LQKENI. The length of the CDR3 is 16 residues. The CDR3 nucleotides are TGTGCCAGCTCACATTATTCCGGGTCTTCGAACACTGAAGCTTTCTTT. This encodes CASSHYSGSSNTEAFF.

The CDR3 sequence is CASWTLSNTGELFF. The CDR3 DNA sequence: TGTGCCAGTTGGACACTCTCGAACACCGGGGAGCTGTTTTTT. The chain uses TRBV27 and TRBJ2-2, with a possible D match to TRBD1 (5 bases). Germline V gene data show CDR1 as MNHEY and CDR2 as SMNVEV (reference sequence). The ends were cut back, 9 bases at V and 0 bases at J, with 11 bases in the middle. This CDR3 is built from 14 residues.